Presented here are 14 T cell receptor beta chains from one specimen sequenced in a study of PD-L1 blockade in urothelial cancer. Here immunoSEQ multiplex PCR was the method, and the copy in TCRdb shows in-frame clones only, minus some. The sample has 40,000 to 45,000 clones, roughly 86% seen once. The sample consisted of PBMCs, taken around atezolizumab (anti-PD-L1) treatment. These receptors all stem from a man aged 65-85 years with urothelial cancer.

The chain employs TRBV5-6 and TRBJ2-7; the match to TRBD1 covers 7 bases. The germline V gene encodes CDR1 SGHDT and CDR2 YYEEEE. V gave up 0 bases and J gave up 5 bases; unmatched junction bases: 5. The CDR3 consists of 14 residues. CDR3 loop: CASSLEGGVNEQYF. CDR3 nucleotides: TGTGCCAGCAGCTTGGAAGGGGGCGTGAACGAGCAGTACTTC.

The V call is TRBV5-8, the J call TRBJ2-2; 8 nucleotides align to TRBD2. The CDR3 is 15 amino acids. V shed 2 bases and J 5 bases; nucleotides not matched to a gene: 5. Germline lookup yields CDR1 SGHTS and CDR2 YDEGEE. The CDR3, as DNA: TGTGCCAGCAGCTTAGCGGGGGTCCCGACCGGGGAGCTGTTTTTT. This translates into CASSLAGVPTGELFF.

The rearrangement links TRBV5-1 to TRBJ2-5; TRBD2 matches 10 bases. Losses at the gene ends were 4 bases for V and 3 bases for J; bases not matched to a gene: 12. The CDR3 length is 17 residues. Germline V gene sequence: CDR1 SGHRS, CDR2 YFSETQ. CDR3 coding DNA: TGCGCCAGCAGCCCTCGACTAGCGGGTCGCCTCGAAGAGACCCAGTACTTC. Protein sequence: CASSPRLAGRLEETQYF.

This chain uses TRBV28 with TRBJ1-4; the match to TRBD1 covers 8 bases. The V segment lost 4 bases and the J segment 5 bases; nucleotides outside the gene matches: 3. The CDR3 consists of 14 residues. Germline CDR1 is MDHEN and CDR2 is SYDVKM. CDR3: CASSYTGGNEKLFF. The CDR3 DNA is TGTGCCAGCAGTTATACAGGGGGGAATGAAAAACTGTTTTTT.

This clone was counted once. V usage is TRBV7-3 and J usage is TRBJ2-1; D may be TRBD2 (6 bases). The CDR3 is made up of 16 amino acids. Looked up from germline, CDR1 is SGHTA and CDR2 is FQGTGA. The V gene lost 0 bases and the J gene lost 5 bases, with 14 bases spanning the gap. The CDR3 spells CASSLTAGPNNNEQFF. In nucleotides, the CDR3 is TGTGCCAGCAGCTTAACGGCGGGACCAAATAACAATGAGCAGTTCTTC. Filled out from reference TRBV7-3 and TRBJ2-1, the complete variable domain reads GAGVSQTPSNKVTEKGKYVELRCDPISGHTALYWYRQSLGQGPEFLIYFQGTGAADDSGLPNDRFFAVRPEGSVSTLKIQRTERGDSAVYLCASSLTAGPNNNEQFFGPGTRLTVL.

The chain couples TRBV4-2 to TRBJ1-3; D gene unclear. V was trimmed by 0 bases and J by 0 bases, leaving 6 bases between them. The CDR3 sequence is 15 residues long. The germline CDR1 and CDR2 sequences are LGHNA and YNFKEQ. The CDR3 here is CASSQEGSSGNTIYF. Written as DNA, the CDR3 is TGTGCCAGCAGCCAAGAGGGGAGCTCTGGAAACACCATATATTTT.

In nucleotides, the CDR3 is TGTGCCAGCAGTTCATCAGGGGAGCATCAGCCCCAGCATTTT. Translating gives CASSSSGEHQPQHF. V gene TRBV6-6 combines with J gene TRBJ1-5; D is perhaps TRBD1 (6 bases). The germline V and J ends were trimmed by 4 bases and 5 bases, with 12 bases remaining between them. In germline, CDR1 is MNHNY, CDR2 SVGAGI (reference sequence). The CDR3 sequence is 14 residues long.

The chain carries TRBV5-1 and TRBJ2-1; the match to TRBD2 covers 9 bases. The CDR3 contains 18 residues. Looked up from germline, CDR1 is SGHRS and CDR2 is YFSETQ. Trimming cost V 0 bases and J 4 bases; bases outside gene matches: 11. CDR3 residues: CASSLERGRAGQYNEQFF. The CDR3 DNA follows: TGCGCCAGCAGCTTGGAACGCGGGAGGGCGGGGCAATACAATGAGCAGTTCTTC.

The chain combines TRBV25-1 with TRBJ2-5; D might be TRBD1 (6 bases). Trimming left V 7 bases short and J 0 bases short, with 9 bases between. Germline-derived CDR1 and CDR2 are MGHDK and SYGVNS. The length of the CDR3 is 13 residues. The DNA for the CDR3 is TGTGCCAGCACCAACAGGGACCAAGAGACCCAGTACTTC. It specifies CASTNRDQETQYF.

The CDR3 DNA follows: TGTGCCAGCAGCCAAGTGGGGGGTGGTCATGAGCAGTTCTTC. As protein: CASSQVGGGHEQFF. V usage is TRBV14 and J usage is TRBJ2-1, with a tentative D call TRBD2 (6 bases). Germline V gene data show CDR1 as SGHDN and CDR2 as FVKESK. The CDR3 extends over 14 amino acids. The V end was cut by 1 base, the J end by 8 bases, with 12 bases between.

The chain recombines TRBV21-1 with TRBJ1-3; the table gives TRBD1 as D, unverified against the DNA. TRBV21-1 is flagged as a pseudogene. The CDR3 runs to 16 residues. The CDR3 loop reads CASSKDIRDSGNTIYF. CDR3 nucleotides: TGTGCCAGCAGCAAAGACATCAGGGACTCTGGAAACACCATATATTTT.

A single count supports this clone. The chain employs TRBV6-6 and TRBJ1-1, with D tentatively TRBD1 (5 bases). This CDR3 has 15 amino acids. V shed 2 bases and J shed 7 bases, with 17 bases lying between them. Germline CDR1 is MNHNY and CDR2 is SVGAGI (reference sequence). The CDR3 sequence: CASSYPAGPFGEAFF. The CDR3 DNA reads TGTGCCAGCAGTTACCCGGCAGGGCCCTTTGGTGAAGCTTTCTTT.

V gene TRBV5-1 combines with J gene TRBJ2-1; 8 positions match TRBD2. The ends lost 0 bases at V and 3 bases at J; junction bases unmatched: 5. Germline CDR1 reads SGHRS; CDR2 reads YFSETQ. The CDR3 has 16 residues. The CDR3 bases are TGCGCCAGCAGCTTGGAGCCCAGCGGGGGCTACAATGAGCAGTTCTTC. It specifies CASSLEPSGGYNEQFF.

V is TRBV15 and J is TRBJ2-3; 13 bases match TRBD2. Per the germline V gene, CDR1 is LNHNV and CDR2 is YYDKDF (reference sequence). Trimming took 1 base from V and 3 from J; bases not matched to a gene: 4. The CDR3 loop spans 17 amino acids. The CDR3 protein is CATSRGTSGSWTDTQYF. Written as DNA, the CDR3 is TGTGCCACCAGCAGAGGGACTAGCGGGAGTTGGACAGATACGCAGTATTTT. Together with reference TRBV15 and TRBJ2-3, the CDR3 gives the full variable domain: DAMVIQNPRYQVTQFGKPVTLSCSQTLNHNVMYWYQQKSSQAPKLLFHYYDKDFNNEADTPDNFQSRRPNTSFCFLDIRSPGLGDTAMYLCATSRGTSGSWTDTQYFGPGTRLTVL.